This T cell receptor (beta chain) was identified during a study of T cells in localized non-small cell lung cancer. General study findings and limits: Paired adjacent lung recovered a median about 61 of the top 100 tumor clones. Only one tumor region was sequenced, so heterogeneity remains possible.

V dropped 5 bases and J dropped 7; count of bases not matched to a gene: 10. The germline V gene has CDR1 SGHVS and CDR2 FNYEAQ. The length of the CDR3 is 15 residues. This clone was seen repeatedly, ten times or more. The antigen is not known. Produced via immunoSEQ multiplex PCR; TCRdb's table is partial and in-frame only. The table has approximately 3,000 clones, approximately 24% seen once; the top ten hold around 9.2%. The clonotype comes from a male donor aged 60 or over with stage III lung adenocarcinoma. The chain has TRBV7-6 and TRBJ1-4, with 7 bases that match TRBD1. The sequences come from lung tumor tissue, collected before any cancer treatment. CDR3 region: CASSRPGTVREKLFF. CDR3 sequence (DNA): TGTGCCAGCAGCCGCCCCGGGACAGTACGTGAAAAACTGTTTTTT.